The clone carrying this T cell receptor beta chain showed up many times. The data were obtained in a study of T-cell reconstitution after alpha-beta-depleted transplantation in children. The CDR3 sequence is 13 residues long. Trimming removed 0 bases from V and 1 base from J, with 3 bases in between. Per germline, CDR1 KGHSH and CDR2 LQKENI. Library preparation (for TCRbeta) was performed with unique molecular identifiers. TCRdb reanalysed the PCR reads using MiXCR and keeps one entry per CDR3 protein. This table holds approximately 88,000 distinct CDR3 sequences, 10% to 15% found once. This sample comprised PBMCs from the stem cell graft donor, obtained from the stem cell graft. The TCR sequence derives from a human donor who donated a stem cell graft to a child with inherited bone marrow failure. The chain is built from TRBV18 and TRBJ2-5; the D is unclear. The CDR3 DNA is TGTGCCAGCTCACCACCTGGCCAAGAGACCCAGTACTTC. Translating gives CASSPPGQETQYF.